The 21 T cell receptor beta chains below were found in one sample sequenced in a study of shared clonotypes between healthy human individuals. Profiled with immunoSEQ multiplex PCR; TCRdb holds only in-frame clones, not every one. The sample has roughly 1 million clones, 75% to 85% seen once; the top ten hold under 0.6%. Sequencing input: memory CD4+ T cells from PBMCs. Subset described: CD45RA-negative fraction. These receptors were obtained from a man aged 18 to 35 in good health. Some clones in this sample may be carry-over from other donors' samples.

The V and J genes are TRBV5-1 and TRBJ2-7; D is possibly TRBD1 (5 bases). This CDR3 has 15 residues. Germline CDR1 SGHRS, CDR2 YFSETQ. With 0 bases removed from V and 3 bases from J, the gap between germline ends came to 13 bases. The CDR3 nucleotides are TGCGCCAGCAGCTTGGATCGCGGACACCTCTACGAGCAGTACTTC. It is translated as CASSLDRGHLYEQYF. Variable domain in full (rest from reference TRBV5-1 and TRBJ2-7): KAGVTQTPRYLIKTRGQQVTLSCSPISGHRSVSWYQQTPGQGLQFLFEYFSETQRNKGNFPGRFSGRQFSNSRSEMNVSTLELGDSALYLCASSLDRGHLYEQYFGPGTRLTVT.

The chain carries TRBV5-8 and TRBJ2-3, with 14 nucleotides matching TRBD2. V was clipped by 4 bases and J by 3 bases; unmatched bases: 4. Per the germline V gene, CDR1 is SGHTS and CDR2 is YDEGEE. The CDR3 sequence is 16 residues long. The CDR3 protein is CASSPRTSGRTDTQYF. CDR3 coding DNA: TGTGCCAGCAGCCCCCGGACTAGCGGGAGGACAGATACGCAGTATTTT.

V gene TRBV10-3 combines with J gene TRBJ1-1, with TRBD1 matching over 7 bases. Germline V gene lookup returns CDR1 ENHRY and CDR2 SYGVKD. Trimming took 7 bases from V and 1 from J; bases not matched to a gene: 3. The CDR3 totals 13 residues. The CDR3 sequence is CAIKGGRNTEAFF. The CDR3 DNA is TGTGCCATCAAAGGGGGCAGGAACACTGAAGCTTTCTTT.

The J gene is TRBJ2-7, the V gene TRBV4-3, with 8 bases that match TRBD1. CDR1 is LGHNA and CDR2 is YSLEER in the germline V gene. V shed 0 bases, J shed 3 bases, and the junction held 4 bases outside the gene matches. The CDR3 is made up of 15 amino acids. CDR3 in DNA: TGCGCCAGCAGCCAAGATCGACAGGGGATCTACGAGCAGTACTTC. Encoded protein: CASSQDRQGIYEQYF.

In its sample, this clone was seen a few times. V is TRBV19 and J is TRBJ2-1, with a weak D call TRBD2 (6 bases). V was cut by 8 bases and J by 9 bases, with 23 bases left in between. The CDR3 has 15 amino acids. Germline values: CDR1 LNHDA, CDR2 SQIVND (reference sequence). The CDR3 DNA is TGTGCCAGTGGACCGGGACGGCAAGGTAGCGGTGAGCAGTTCTTC. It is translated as CASGPGRQGSGEQFF.

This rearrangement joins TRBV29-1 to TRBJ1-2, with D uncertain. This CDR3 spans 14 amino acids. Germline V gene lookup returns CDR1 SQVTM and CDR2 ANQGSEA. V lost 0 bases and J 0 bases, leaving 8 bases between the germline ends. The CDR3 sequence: CSVEEIQTNYGYTF. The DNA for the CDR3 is TGCAGCGTTGAAGAAATACAGACTAACTATGGCTACACCTTC.

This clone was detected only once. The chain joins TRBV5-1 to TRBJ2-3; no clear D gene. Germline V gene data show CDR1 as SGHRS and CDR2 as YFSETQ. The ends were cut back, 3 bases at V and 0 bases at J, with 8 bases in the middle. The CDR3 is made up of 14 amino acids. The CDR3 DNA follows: TGCGCCAGCAGCTCCGGACCAAGCACAGATACGCAGTATTTT. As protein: CASSSGPSTDTQYF.

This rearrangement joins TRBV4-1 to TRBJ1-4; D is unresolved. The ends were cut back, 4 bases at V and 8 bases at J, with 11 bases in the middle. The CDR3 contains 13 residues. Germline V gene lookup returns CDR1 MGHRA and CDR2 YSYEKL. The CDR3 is CASSRIVKEKLFF. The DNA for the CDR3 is TGCGCCAGCAGCCGAATAGTAAAGGAAAAACTGTTTTTT.

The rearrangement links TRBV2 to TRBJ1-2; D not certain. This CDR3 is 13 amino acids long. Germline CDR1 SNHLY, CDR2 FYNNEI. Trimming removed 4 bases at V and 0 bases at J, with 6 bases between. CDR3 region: CASSAQANYGYTF. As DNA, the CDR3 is TGTGCCAGCAGTGCTCAGGCTAACTATGGCTACACCTTC.

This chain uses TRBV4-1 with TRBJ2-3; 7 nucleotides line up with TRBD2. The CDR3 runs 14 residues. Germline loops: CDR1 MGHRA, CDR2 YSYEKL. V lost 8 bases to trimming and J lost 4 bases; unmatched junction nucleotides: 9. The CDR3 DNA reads TGCGCCAGCTCTGAAAAACGGGGGGCAGATACGCAGTATTTT. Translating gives CASSEKRGADTQYF.

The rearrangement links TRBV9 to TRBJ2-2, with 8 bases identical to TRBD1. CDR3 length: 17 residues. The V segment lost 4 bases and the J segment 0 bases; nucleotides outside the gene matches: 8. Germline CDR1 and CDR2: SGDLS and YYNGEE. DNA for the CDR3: TGTGCCAGCAGCCGCGGACAGGGCTCTTCGAACACCGGGGAGCTGTTTTTT. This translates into CASSRGQGSSNTGELFF.

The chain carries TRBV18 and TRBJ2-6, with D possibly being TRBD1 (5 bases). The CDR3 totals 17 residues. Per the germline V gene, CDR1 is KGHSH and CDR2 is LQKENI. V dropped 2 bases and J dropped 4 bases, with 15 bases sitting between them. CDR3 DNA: TGTGCCAGCTCACCAACAAGAACAGGTTCGGGGGCCAACGTCCTGACTTTC. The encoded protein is CASSPTRTGSGANVLTF.

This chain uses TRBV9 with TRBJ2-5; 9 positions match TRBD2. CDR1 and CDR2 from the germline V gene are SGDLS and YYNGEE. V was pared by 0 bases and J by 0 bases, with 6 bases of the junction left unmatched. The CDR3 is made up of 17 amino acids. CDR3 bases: TGTGCCAGCAGCGTAGGAGGGACTAGCACCTACCAAGAGACCCAGTACTTC. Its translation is CASSVGGTSTYQETQYF.

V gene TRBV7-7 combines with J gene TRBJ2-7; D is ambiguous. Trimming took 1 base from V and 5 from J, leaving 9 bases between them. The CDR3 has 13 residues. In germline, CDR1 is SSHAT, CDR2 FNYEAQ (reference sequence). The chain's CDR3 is CASSLVWNDEQYF. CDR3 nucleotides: TGTGCCAGCAGCTTAGTGTGGAATGACGAGCAGTACTTC. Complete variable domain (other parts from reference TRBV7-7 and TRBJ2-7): GAGVSQSPRYKVTKRGQDVTLRCDPISSHATLYWYQQALGQGPEFLTYFNYEAQPDKSGLPSDRFSAERPEGSISTLTIQRTEQRDSAMYRCASSLVWNDEQYFGPGTRLTVT.

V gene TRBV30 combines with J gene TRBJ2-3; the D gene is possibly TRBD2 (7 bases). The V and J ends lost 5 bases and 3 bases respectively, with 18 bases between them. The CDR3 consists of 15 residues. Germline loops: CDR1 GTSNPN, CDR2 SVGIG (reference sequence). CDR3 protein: CAWDIGRGGTDTQYF. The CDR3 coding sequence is TGTGCCTGGGACATTGGGAGGGGGGGTACAGATACGCAGTATTTT.

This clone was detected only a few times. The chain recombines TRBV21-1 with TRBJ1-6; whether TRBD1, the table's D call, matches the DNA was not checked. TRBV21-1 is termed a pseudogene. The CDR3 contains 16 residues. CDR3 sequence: CASSQFRTAAHSPLHF. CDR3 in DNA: TGTGCCAGCAGTCAATTCAGGACAGCAGCGCATTCACCCCTCCACTTT.

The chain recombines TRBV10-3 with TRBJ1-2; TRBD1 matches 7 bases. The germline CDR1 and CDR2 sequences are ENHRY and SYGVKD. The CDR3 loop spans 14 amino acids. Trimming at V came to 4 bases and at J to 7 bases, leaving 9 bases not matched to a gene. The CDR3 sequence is CAISASTGEGGYTF. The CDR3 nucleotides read TGTGCCATCAGTGCCTCAACAGGGGAGGGTGGCTACACCTTC.

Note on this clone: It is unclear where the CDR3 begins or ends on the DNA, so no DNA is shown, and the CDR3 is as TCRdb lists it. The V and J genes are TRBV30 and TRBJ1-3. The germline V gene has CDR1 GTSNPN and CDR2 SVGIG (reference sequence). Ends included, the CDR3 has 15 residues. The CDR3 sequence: CAWSVFSGPGNTIYF.

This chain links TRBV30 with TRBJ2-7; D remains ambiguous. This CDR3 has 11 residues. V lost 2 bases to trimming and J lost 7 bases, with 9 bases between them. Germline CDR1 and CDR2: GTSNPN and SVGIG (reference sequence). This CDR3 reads CAWSSAGEQYF. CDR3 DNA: TGTGCCTGGAGTAGCGCTGGGGAGCAGTACTTC.

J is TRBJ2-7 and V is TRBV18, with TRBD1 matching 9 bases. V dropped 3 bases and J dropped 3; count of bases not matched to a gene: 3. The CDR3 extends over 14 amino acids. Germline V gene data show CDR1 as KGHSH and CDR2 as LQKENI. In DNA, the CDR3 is TGTGCCAGCTCACCGGACAGGGGTTACTACGAGCAGTACTTC. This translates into CASSPDRGYYEQYF.

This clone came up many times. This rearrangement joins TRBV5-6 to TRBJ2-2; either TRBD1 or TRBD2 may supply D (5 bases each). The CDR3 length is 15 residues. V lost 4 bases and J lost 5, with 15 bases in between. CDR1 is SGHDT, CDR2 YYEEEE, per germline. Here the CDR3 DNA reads TGTGCCAGCAGCCCAGGGACCCACTCAACCGGGGAGCTGTTTTTT. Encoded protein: CASSPGTHSTGELFF.